The T cell receptor (beta chain) described here comes from a study of T-cell memory formation after mild COVID-19. For the study at large: For the most part, TCR clusters were specific to one donor. Overall study findings and caveats: Among contracting clones, CD4+ were mainly CM/EM and CD8+ enriched in EMRA. Clones contracting across day 15 to 85 had a balanced CD4/CD8 profile; later expanding clones leaned CD4+.

This clonotype was seen many times. Its antigen is unidentified. CDR1 SGHTA and CDR2 FQGNSA come from the germline V gene. After removal of 3 bases from V and 2 bases from J, the junction contained 8 bases not matched to a gene. CDR3 size: 17 residues. One entry per CDR3 protein, called by TCRdb with MiXCR from the 5' RACE reads. This table holds about 360,000 distinct CDR3 sequences, approximately 12% found once. Input material: PBMCs or a T cell subset sorted from them (not recorded which). The TCR sequence derives from a man aged 18 to 35 who had mild COVID-19 (a few samples of this study predate the infection). Cell type and time point are not known. The chain couples TRBV7-2 to TRBJ2-3; 10 nucleotides line up with TRBD1. This chain's CDR3 is CASSFRTGGSNTDTQYF. The CDR3, as DNA: TGTGCCAGCAGCTTTAGGACAGGGGGATCTAACACAGATACGCAGTATTTT.